This T cell receptor beta chain was retrieved from a study of cytomegalovirus exposure and HLA in healthy donors (dated by TCRdb to about 2017). In terms of the full investigation: A later analysis indicated that the roughly 120 validation repertoires were generated on the platform also employed for the approximately 700 repertoires of the first cohort. In addition to the first cohort of 666 subjects, a separate validation cohort of approximately 110 different subjects was used. The study was designed to test whether signatures of past pathogen exposure could be identified by cataloging public T cell receptors. High-throughput TCR immunosequencing, statistical association of individual TCRs with disease status, and machine learning were combined to predict cytomegalovirus infection status. What the research found in general, with its limitations: A total of about 150 TCR beta chains were listed by the study as associated with cytomegalovirus. The validation cohort had no HLA typing available for a later analysis, so co-occurrence within that cohort was assessed over all 120 repertoires. In vitro tests confirmed that a few of the cytomegalovirus-associated TCR beta chains recognize cytomegalovirus antigens. Of the cluster scores, roughly 95% were above 0 in a later analysis, which found that TCRs clustered in the first cohort also tended to co-occur in the 120 validation repertoires. It was suggested by the authors that the approach could potentially be generalized to other disease states and immunological phenotypes. Across donors, most TCR sequences were observed very rarely, whereas some public TCRs were present in many individuals. The classifier was reported to diagnose cytomegalovirus status with high specificity and sensitivity in both the original and validation cohorts.

The CDR3 spans 12 residues, from the cysteine through the phenylalanine. Left in the record is the CDR3 DNA by itself, 36 bases read in frame from the first base. CDR1 and CDR2 are read off the germline V gene (reference sequence) as SEHNR and FQNEAQ. Cut back by 7 bases and 6 bases, the V and J ends lie 12 bases apart. Library generation was performed with the immunoSEQ multiplex PCR assay. Turning to the authors' computational methods: A statistical classification framework was developed to diagnose cytomegalovirus status using the catalog of TCR beta chain sequences. The table was pulled from immuneACCESS by TCRdb, which kept in-frame rearrangements only. Such tables lose some clones; where checked, under half of the loss comes from unresolved V genes, and the rest has no known cause. Clonal size and the V and J genes are those of that table, whereas D and trimming came from the DNA. Recorded for this sample are 35,000 to 40,000 clones; about 93% of them occurred a single time. The ten largest account for 3.3% of the sample.

The donors were included in the validation cohort of 120 subjects, a group kept apart from the roughly 680-subject first cohort. About this clone itself: It has no known antigen specificity. No base quality values were provided; no much bigger clone lies one nucleotide off.

The sample comprised PBMCs. The TCR sequence derives from a man aged 18 to 30 in good health and CMV-seronegative. This chain joins TRBV7-9 to TRBJ1-2, with the D gene not confidently named. The nucleotide sequence is TGTGCCAGCACCCCTATTGAAGATGGCTACACCTTC. It codes for CASTPIEDGYTF.